This passage covers 8 T cell receptor beta chains from one sample sequenced in a study of sequential checkpoint blockade in melanoma. Indicated treatment: randomized to nivolumab then ipilimumab (arm A) or the reverse (arm B). Generated by immunoSEQ multiplex PCR, the TCRdb table keeps only in-frame clones and is missing some. The data show about 12,000 clones, with 70% to 85% seen just once and 7.5% held by the top ten. Sequencing was performed on CD8+ T cells sorted from blood (inferred from file names), taken from a patient given nivolumab and ipilimumab in sequence. The receptors come from a human donor with melanoma.

The CDR3 sequence: CASSSLQGTSYEQYF. The CDR3 bases are TGCGCCAGCAGCTCCCTGCAGGGCACCTCCTACGAGCAGTACTTC. The chain combines TRBV5-1 with TRBJ2-7, with a weak D call TRBD1 (5 bases). In germline, CDR1 is SGHRS, CDR2 YFSETQ. The ends were cut back, 3 bases at V and 0 bases at J, with 13 bases in the middle. The CDR3 totals 15 residues.

The rearrangement links TRBV27 to TRBJ1-2; 10 bases map to TRBD1. J gave up 4 bases and V 5 bases, and 4 bases lay outside the gene matches. Germline CDR1 is MNHEY and CDR2 is SMNVEV (reference sequence). This CDR3 contains 14 residues. The CDR3 nucleotides read TGTGCCAGCAGTGCGGGGACAGGGGCCTATGGCTACACCTTC. Translated: CASSAGTGAYGYTF.

CDR3 in amino acids: CASSFRFLYRGSPGNTIYF. DNA for the CDR3: TGTGCCAGCAGCTTCCGCTTCCTCTACAGGGGAAGCCCTGGAAACACCATATATTTT. J is TRBJ1-3 and V is TRBV11-3, with TRBD1 matching over 7 bases. Germline CDR1 and CDR2: SGHNT and YENEEA. The CDR3 is made up of 19 amino acids. V shed 3 bases, J shed 2 bases, and the junction held 16 bases outside the gene matches.

V gene TRBV5-1 combines with J gene TRBJ2-7; no clear D gene. The CDR3 is made up of 14 amino acids. V lost 2 bases, J lost 5 bases, and 14 bases lay in between. From germline, CDR1 is SGHRS and CDR2 YFSETQ. The CDR3 sequence: CASSLWAESNEQYF. The CDR3 DNA sequence: TGCGCCAGCAGCTTATGGGCAGAATCTAACGAGCAGTACTTC.

This chain links TRBV28 with TRBJ1-1; D gene unclear. Germline CDR1 reads MDHEN; CDR2 reads SYDVKM. This CDR3 contains 15 residues. V was clipped by 3 bases and J by 6 bases, with 17 bases between them. The CDR3 reads CASSFPLNGGPEAFF. The CDR3 DNA is TGTGCCAGCAGTTTCCCCCTCAATGGCGGCCCTGAAGCTTTCTTT.

V and J are TRBV4-1 and TRBJ2-2; D not certain. Germline CDR1 reads MGHRA; CDR2 reads YSYEKL. Trimming removed 5 bases from V and 6 bases from J, with 7 bases in between. There are 12 residues in the CDR3. In nucleotides, the CDR3 is TGCGCCAGCAGCTATCCCCCCGGGGAGCTGTTTTTT. Protein product: CASSYPPGELFF.

The chain combines TRBV10-1 with TRBJ2-7, with D unresolved. Germline-derived CDR1 and CDR2 are WNHNN and SYGVQD (reference sequence). Between the trimmed V and J ends, which lost 3 bases and 7 bases, there was a span of 7 bases. The CDR3 sequence is 11 residues long. The CDR3 region has the DNA TGCGCCAGCAGTGACGGGTGGGAGCAGTACTTC. This codes for CASSDGWEQYF.

The chain uses TRBV7-9 and TRBJ1-1, with 7 bases matching TRBD1. The junction had 12 bases not matched to a gene; V was cut back by 10 bases and J by 4 bases. Germline CDR1 and CDR2: SEHNR and FQNEAQ (reference sequence). The CDR3 length is 14 residues. This chain's CDR3 is CATARGRKGTEAFF. CDR3 bases: TGTGCCACCGCGAGGGGGCGGAAGGGCACTGAAGCTTTCTTT.